The 20 T cell receptor beta chains reported below all come from one sample, sequenced in a study of GPR56 and killer-like receptors on CD4 memory cells. Cells were FACS-enriched into one of five CD4+ populations defined by killer cell lectin-like receptor and GPR56 expression. TCRdb reprocessed the reads, with one entry per CDR3 protein and no DNA. This sample's clone table lists over a thousand distinct CDR3 sequences. Sequencing used memory CD4+ T cells from blood. Every receptor here comes from a human donor in good health.

Judged by frequency, this clonotype is medium-sized. This chain uses TRBV20-1 with TRBJ2-1; the TCRdb call, TRBD1, lacks DNA for checking. Germline V lookup: CDR1 DFQATT, CDR2 SNEGSKA (reference sequence). The CDR3 sequence is 15 residues long. The CDR3 here is CSGAKAGTSLNEQFF.

This clonotype is deemed large by its frequency. The genes are TRBV7-2 and TRBJ2-2; TCRdb selects TRBD1, and the lack of DNA leaves this call unchecked. CDR1 is SGHTA and CDR2 is FQGNSA in the germline V gene. The CDR3 length is 14 residues. CDR3 protein: CASSSFPGTGELFF. The entire variable domain, with the rest obtained from reference TRBV7-2 and TRBJ2-2, is as follows: GAGVSQSPSNKVTEKGKDVELRCDPISGHTALYWYRQSLGQGLEFLIYFQGNSAPDKSGLPSDRFSAERTGGSVSTLTIQRTQQEDSAVYLCASSSFPGTGELFFGEGSRLTVL.

According to its frequency, this clonotype is large. The rearrangement uses TRBV7-2 and TRBJ1-6. The CDR3 is 14 residues long. Germline-derived CDR1 and CDR2 are SGHTA and FQGNSA. CDR3 protein: CASSLIMVNSPLHF.

This clonotype is labeled medium-sized based on frequency. The V call is TRBV27, the J call TRBJ1-6. Per the germline V gene, CDR1 is MNHEY and CDR2 is SMNVEV (reference sequence). The length of the CDR3 is 16 residues. Here the CDR3 reads CASRSKNRALNSPLHF.

Judged by frequency, this clonotype is medium-sized. The J gene is TRBJ2-5, the V gene TRBV19; absent DNA, TCRdb's TRBD1 call cannot be checked. CDR1 is LNHDA and CDR2 is SQIVND in the germline V gene (reference sequence). The CDR3 covers 15 residues. CDR3 sequence: CASSYLGQNQETQYF.

V is TRBV2 and J is TRBJ2-5; TCRdb's D gene call, TRBD2, goes unchecked for lack of DNA. The CDR3 spans 14 residues. The germline V gene has CDR1 SNHLY and CDR2 FYNNEI. Here the CDR3 reads CASSEGARPLTQYF.

The chain uses TRBV7-2 and TRBJ2-1; no DNA is available, so the TRBD2 call from TCRdb remains unchecked. Germline assignment: CDR1 SGHTA and CDR2 FQGNSA. The CDR3 sequence is 16 residues long. The CDR3 spells CASSSRAGLGAGEQFF.

This clonotype is large by frequency. V and J are TRBV7-9 and TRBJ2-7; the TRBD1 assignment by TCRdb is unverifiable without DNA. Germline CDR1 is SEHNR and CDR2 is FQNEAQ (reference sequence). The CDR3 totals 14 residues. CDR3 in amino acids: CASSLTGVNYEQYF.

This clonotype is medium-sized (0.01 to 0.1%) by frequency. The chain joins TRBV7-2 to TRBJ2-5; as DNA is missing, the TRBD2 call by TCRdb cannot be tested. CDR3 length: 15 amino acids. Germline-derived CDR1 and CDR2 are SGHTA and FQGNSA. This CDR3 reads CASTRQGLGQETQYF.

Measured by frequency, this clonotype is medium-sized. The chain combines TRBV6-1 with TRBJ1-1; TCRdb's D call, TRBD1, is unchecked because there is no DNA. CDR1 and CDR2 from the germline V gene are MNHNS and SASEGT. The CDR3 is 12 residues long. CDR3 sequence reads: CASSKDTKGAFF.

The chain joins TRBV20-1 to TRBJ2-5. Germline CDR1 DFQATT, CDR2 SNEGSKA (reference sequence). This CDR3 comprises 12 residues. The CDR3 sequence is CSARVGQETQYF.

This clonotype registers large by frequency. The chain couples TRBV19 to TRBJ1-2; TCRdb's assignment of TRBD1 cannot be checked, as there is no DNA. The CDR3 is made up of 14 amino acids. Germline values: CDR1 LNHDA, CDR2 SQIVND (reference sequence). CDR3 amino acids: CASTETGAIYGYTF.

Its frequency marks this clonotype as medium-sized. V usage is TRBV19 and J usage is TRBJ1-2; TCRdb designates TRBD1, a call that cannot be tested without DNA. The CDR3 has 19 amino acids. Germline V lookup: CDR1 LNHDA, CDR2 SQIVND (reference sequence). The CDR3 loop is CASCLPDRDRGHCFYGYTF.

This clonotype ranks as large in terms of frequency. CDR3 region: CASSLTRDRAAGYTF. The V gene is TRBV6-5, the J gene TRBJ1-2; TCRdb's assignment of TRBD1 cannot be checked, as there is no DNA. The germline V gene has CDR1 MNHEY and CDR2 SVGAGI. The CDR3 contains 15 residues.

This clonotype is called large based on its frequency. This chain joins TRBV7-2 and TRBJ1-5. Germline CDR1 SGHTA, CDR2 FQGNSA. This CDR3 contains 13 residues. The CDR3 loop reads CASSSQINQPQHF.

Its frequency marks this clonotype as large. This chain links TRBV19 with TRBJ1-4. The CDR3 is 13 residues long. Germline V lookup: CDR1 LNHDA, CDR2 SQIVND (reference sequence). This chain's CDR3 is CASTARDKEKLFF.

Considering frequency, this clonotype is large. This chain links TRBV27 with TRBJ2-6. There are 15 residues in the CDR3. Germline CDR1 is MNHEY and CDR2 is SMNVEV (reference sequence). The CDR3 reads CASSTLGSGANVLTF.

This clonotype counts as large by frequency. This CDR3 is CASRGAGRNGYTF. The chain recombines TRBV7-2 with TRBJ1-2; the D call from TCRdb, TRBD1, cannot be confirmed without DNA. The germline gives CDR1 SGHTA, CDR2 FQGNSA. CDR3 size: 13 residues.

The rearrangement links TRBV20-1 to TRBJ2-7; there is no DNA to check the TCRdb D call of TRBD2. CDR3 length: 14 residues. The germline CDR1 and CDR2 sequences are DFQATT and SNEGSKA (reference sequence). This chain's CDR3 is CSAVGVLHPYEQYF.

Its frequency marks this clonotype as large. The gene calls are TRBV6-2 or TRBV6-3 and TRBJ2-5; TCRdb outputs TRBD2, but without DNA this stays unchecked. The CDR3 runs to 15 residues. Germline V CDR1 and CDR2: MNHEY, SVGEGT. CDR3 residues: CASSDRRRREETQYF.